The 9 T cell receptor beta chains given below trace back to one sample, sequenced in a study of blood T cell repertoires in COVID-19. TCRdb's table, derived via immunoSEQ multiplex PCR, lists solely in-frame clones and lacks some. The repertoire consists of approximately 97,000 clones, with approximately 81% occurring once and the leading ten covering about 4.4%. The sample consisted of peripheral blood. The receptors shown here come from a man in his 60s with acute or convalescent COVID-19.

The rearrangement links TRBV11-3 to TRBJ2-1, with 14 positions matching TRBD2. The CDR3 consists of 19 residues. V was clipped by 3 bases and J by 0 bases; unmatched bases: 7. Germline V gene lookup returns CDR1 SGHNT and CDR2 YENEEA. The CDR3 sequence is CASSFRGTSGGSSYNEQFF. In DNA form, the CDR3 reads TGTGCCAGCAGCTTTCGCGGGACTAGCGGGGGAAGCTCCTACAATGAGCAGTTCTTC.

The chain carries TRBV5-1 and TRBJ2-2; TRBD2 agrees at 15 bases. The V gene end was trimmed by 4 bases and the J gene end by 3 bases; junction bases not matched to a gene: 4. There are 17 residues in the CDR3. CDR1 SGHRS and CDR2 YFSETQ come from the germline V gene. The CDR3 DNA follows: TGCGCCAGCAGCCCCGGACTAGCGGGAGGGTACACCGGGGAGCTGTTTTTT. Its protein is CASSPGLAGGYTGELFF.

The J gene is TRBJ2-3, the V gene TRBV19, with 7 bases aligning to TRBD1. Germline values: CDR1 LNHDA, CDR2 SQIVND (reference sequence). The CDR3 contains 15 residues. V lost 3 bases, J lost 3 bases, and 6 bases stayed unmatched. CDR3 sequence (DNA): TGTGCCAGTAGTATTTCCGTCAGGGGGACAGATACGCAGTATTTT. Translating it yields CASSISVRGTDTQYF.

This clone was found once. V and J are TRBV6-5 and TRBJ1-5; D remains ambiguous. The length of the CDR3 is 12 residues. Germline V gene sequence: CDR1 MNHEY, CDR2 SVGAGI. V lost 2 bases, J lost 7 bases, and 6 bases lay in between. The CDR3 reads CASSYPGQPQHF. CDR3 DNA sequence: TGTGCCAGCAGTTACCCGGGACAGCCCCAGCATTTT.

The chain has TRBV7-2 and TRBJ1-1, with D maybe TRBD1 (6 bases). CDR1 and CDR2 (germline): SGHTA, FQGNSA. Trimming cost V 1 base and J 4 bases, with 7 bases left between them. The length of the CDR3 is 13 residues. The CDR3 nucleotides are TGTGCCAGCAGCTTAGAACAGGGCACTGAAGCTTTCTTT. It encodes CASSLEQGTEAFF.

The V gene is TRBV30, the J gene TRBJ1-1; D is ambiguous. The germline V gene has CDR1 GTSNPN and CDR2 SVGIG (reference sequence). The ends were cut back, 5 bases at V and 1 base at J, with 20 bases in the middle. This CDR3 is built from 16 residues. This CDR3 is CAWGRGSRLRNTEAFF. The CDR3 region has the DNA TGTGCCTGGGGCCGAGGCTCAAGGCTCAGGAACACTGAAGCTTTCTTT. Looking up the rest from reference TRBV30 and TRBJ1-1 gives the full variable domain: SQTIHQWPATLVQPVGSPLSLECTVEGTSNPNLYWYRQAAGRGLQLLFYSVGIGQISSEVPQNLSASRPQDRQFILSSKKLLLSDSGFYLCAWGRGSRLRNTEAFFGQGTRLTVV.

The J gene is TRBJ1-5, the V gene TRBV19; D gene unclear. The germline CDR1 and CDR2 sequences are LNHDA and SQIVND (reference sequence). Trimming removed 11 bases from V and 4 bases from J, with 15 bases in between. This CDR3 comprises 13 residues. CDR3 coding DNA: TGTGCCCTAGCGGCAGGCCTGAATCAGCCCCAGCATTTT. This codes for CALAAGLNQPQHF.

The chain couples TRBV5-4 to TRBJ1-2; 10 bases match TRBD1. This CDR3 region has 15 residues. Germline assignment: CDR1 SGHNT and CDR2 YYREEE (reference sequence). V lost 4 bases to trimming and J lost 4 bases; unmatched junction nucleotides: 7. The CDR3 here is CASSAWDRGGYGYTF. The CDR3 DNA is TGTGCCAGCAGCGCCTGGGACAGGGGAGGCTATGGCTACACCTTC.

V is TRBV27 and J is TRBJ1-1; D not certain. Germline CDR1 and CDR2: MNHEY and SMNVEV (reference sequence). This CDR3 comprises 15 residues. V dropped 1 base and J dropped 1 base, with 10 bases sitting between them. Here the CDR3 reads CASSLLGGGNTEAFF. Written as DNA, the CDR3 is TGTGCCAGCAGTTTATTGGGTGGAGGGAACACTGAAGCTTTCTTT.